In its sample, the clone carrying this T cell receptor beta chain was seen a few times. This entry belongs to a study of blood T cell repertoires in COVID-19. Authors' methods: By means of reference gene primer amplification, nucleated cell counts were estimated. Produced via immunoSEQ multiplex PCR; TCRdb's table is partial and in-frame only. From that table come the V and J calls and clone size; the DNA was used to work out D and trimming. The table shows 180,000 or so clones, with around nine tenths occurring only once. Germline trimming cut 4 bases from V and 1 base from J; bases unmatched to any gene: 6. The CDR3 sequence is 16 residues long. CDR1 is SNHLY and CDR2 is FYNNEI in the germline V gene. In assigning cohorts, the study relied on participant-reported clinical history.

Sequenced input: PBMCs or T cells enriched from blood (not recorded which). The chain recombines TRBV2 with TRBJ2-7; the match to TRBD1 covers 11 bases. The receptor comes from a woman under 30 who had recovered from COVID-19. The CDR3: CASSAPGQGESYEQYF. Written as DNA, the CDR3 is TGTGCCAGCAGTGCACCGGGACAGGGGGAGTCCTACGAGCAGTACTTC.